The 5 T cell receptor beta chains listed next were all sequenced from one sample in a study of cytomegalovirus exposure and HLA in healthy donors. The repertoire was sequenced with immunoSEQ multiplex PCR; TCRdb's copy has only in-frame clones and lacks some. The sample includes some 99,000 clones, about 90% of them seen just once. Material for sequencing was PBMCs. The receptors originated from a woman aged 18-29 years in good health and CMV-seronegative.

V usage is TRBV19 and J usage is TRBJ2-7, with D perhaps matching TRBD1 (5 bases). This CDR3 region has 15 residues. CDR1 is LNHDA and CDR2 is SQIVND in the germline V gene (reference sequence). V was pared by 1 base and J by 2 bases, with 12 bases between. The CDR3 reads CASSIGNRFAYEQYF. The CDR3, as DNA: TGTGCCAGTAGTATAGGAAACAGGTTTGCCTACGAGCAGTACTTC.

This chain connects TRBV4-3 to TRBJ2-1, with D tentatively TRBD1 (5 bases). V gave up 2 bases and J gave up 9 bases, with 14 bases separating them. Germline V gives CDR1 LGHNA, CDR2 YSLEER. The CDR3 spans 14 residues. The CDR3 region is CASSQSSQGTEQFF. CDR3 sequence (DNA): TGCGCCAGCAGCCAATCTTCCCAGGGTACTGAGCAGTTCTTC.

There are a few counts of this clone. The V gene is TRBV27, the J gene TRBJ1-1; possible D gene TRBD1, 6 bases. The V gene lost 0 bases and the J gene lost 1 base, with 12 bases spanning the gap. From germline, CDR1 is MNHEY and CDR2 SMNVEV (reference sequence). CDR3 size: 16 residues. The CDR3 sequence is CASSLSLRGPNTEAFF. The CDR3 coding sequence is TGTGCCAGCAGTTTATCGTTGCGGGGGCCGAACACTGAAGCTTTCTTT.

V and J are TRBV28 and TRBJ2-3, with 8 nucleotides matching TRBD2. The CDR3 consists of 15 residues. With V trimmed by 6 bases and J by 1 base, 6 bases remained unmatched. Germline CDR1 reads MDHEN; CDR2 reads SYDVKM. The CDR3 spells CASRPSGGRTDTQYF. For the CDR3, the DNA is TGTGCCAGCAGACCCAGCGGGGGACGCACAGATACGCAGTATTTT.

The DNA of the CDR3 is TGCGCCAGCAGCCAAGAACTACAGGGGAATCAGCCCCAGCATTTT. It translates to CASSQELQGNQPQHF. The chain recombines TRBV4-3 with TRBJ1-5; 7 nucleotides line up with TRBD1. J gave up 4 bases and V 0 bases, and 3 bases lay outside the gene matches. This CDR3 is 15 amino acids long. Germline loops: CDR1 LGHNA, CDR2 YSLEER.